Following are 14 T cell receptor beta chains from one sample sequenced in a study of Graves' ophthalmopathy and Graves' hyperthyroidism. The authors amplified TCR beta CDR3 regions, and they did so from RNA transcripts for repertoire sequencing. After a first-round RT-PCR with HTBI primers, a second-round multiplex PCR was run. TCRdb itself ran the multiplex PCR reads through MiXCR, one entry per CDR3 protein. The sample consists of about 410,000 distinct CDR3 sequences, about 18% of them appearing once. The sample was peripheral blood. These receptors were taken from a woman aged 18-29 years with Graves' ophthalmopathy.

There are many counts of this clonotype. The rearrangement joins TRBV4-2 to TRBJ1-1, with D perhaps TRBD1 (5 bases). This CDR3 has 14 amino acids. The germline V and J ends were trimmed by 1 base and 8 bases, with 14 bases remaining between them. The germline CDR1 and CDR2 sequences are LGHNA and YNFKEQ. The CDR3 nucleotides are TGTGCCAGCAGCCAAGTCGCACCGGACATCGAAGCTTTCTTT. Its protein product is CASSQVAPDIEAFF.

This clonotype was found many times. V usage is TRBV30 and J usage is TRBJ2-2; unclear D gene. The V and J ends lost 1 base and 1 base respectively, with 4 bases between them. CDR1 and CDR2 (germline): GTSNPN, SVGIG (reference sequence). This CDR3 has 13 residues. The chain's CDR3 is CAWSAGNTGELFF. As DNA, the CDR3 is TGTGCCTGGAGTGCAGGGAACACCGGGGAGCTGTTTTTT. The full variable domain, its missing parts supplied by reference TRBV30 and TRBJ2-2, is SQTIHQWPATLVQPVGSPLSLECTVEGTSNPNLYWYRQAAGRGLQLLFYSVGIGQISSEVPQNLSASRPQDRQFILSSKKLLLSDSGFYLCAWSAGNTGELFFGEGSRLTVL.

This clonotype was recorded many times. This chain uses TRBV6-5 with TRBJ2-7; D gene ambiguous. V was clipped by 0 bases and J by 5 bases, with 11 bases between them. The CDR3 covers 14 residues. Germline lookup yields CDR1 MNHEY and CDR2 SVGAGI. The CDR3 protein is CASSYSSVTNEQYF. CDR3 coding DNA: TGTGCCAGCAGTTACTCGTCGGTGACAAACGAGCAGTACTTC.

This clonotype was recorded many times. The chain links TRBV7-2 to TRBJ2-2; TRBD2 aligns across 9 bases. Germline V gives CDR1 SGHTA, CDR2 FQGNSA. The CDR3 length is 17 residues. Trimming cost V 0 bases and J 7 bases; bases outside gene matches: 9. The CDR3 DNA follows: TGTGCCAGCAGCTTAGCAAAATCGGCGGGAGGGGTCGGGGAGCTGTTTTTT. It specifies CASSLAKSAGGVGELFF.

This clonotype was counted at least ten times. This chain links TRBV27 with TRBJ2-7; TRBD2 is a possible D gene (6 bases). CDR3 length: 15 amino acids. Trimming removed 2 bases at V and 2 bases at J, with 13 bases between. CDR1 is MNHEY, CDR2 SMNVEV, per germline (reference sequence). CDR3 loop: CASSLARDPTYEQYF. The CDR3 coding sequence is TGTGCCAGCAGTTTAGCGCGGGACCCGACCTACGAGCAGTACTTC.

The table lists this clonotype with a count of one. One base away lies a much larger clone, so this may be a sequencing read error. The chain recombines TRBV9 with TRBJ1-6; D is uncertain. CDR1 and CDR2 from the germline V gene are SGDLS and YYNGEE. CDR3 length: 14 amino acids. V shed 2 bases and J shed 6 bases, with 9 bases lying between them. In nucleotides, the CDR3 is TGTGCCAGCAGCGTGACATGGAGTAATTCACCCCTCCACTTT. Protein: CASSVTWSNSPLHF.

This clonotype was found many times. J is TRBJ1-5 and V is TRBV27; perhaps TRBD1 as D (5 bases). Trimming shortened V by 6 bases and J by 3 bases, and 15 bases separated the two germline ends. This CDR3 spans 15 amino acids. Per the germline V gene, CDR1 is MNHEY and CDR2 is SMNVEV (reference sequence). The CDR3 nucleotides read TGTGCCAGCAGGCTCCAGGGCAACTTCAATCAGCCCCAGCATTTT. Translating gives CASRLQGNFNQPQHF.

The chain uses TRBV6-5 and TRBJ1-5; no definite D call. Germline V gene sequence: CDR1 MNHEY, CDR2 SVGAGI. Trimming stripped 0 bases from V and 10 bases from J, with 13 bases between. CDR3 length equals 14 residues. CDR3 DNA: TGTGCCAGCAGTTACTCCGACGGAGTAAGACCCCAGCATTTT. This sequence encodes CASSYSDGVRPQHF.

The J gene is TRBJ1-1, the V gene TRBV12-3 or TRBV12-4; 8 bases fit TRBD1. V gave up 4 bases and J gave up 7 bases; unmatched junction bases: 23. CDR3 length equals 19 residues. CDR3 DNA: TGTGCCAGCAGTTCTAGGGGGGGGACAGGCGCCCTGGGGTTCCGTGAAGCTTTCTTT. This codes for CASSSRGGTGALGFREAFF.

There are a few counts of this clonotype. The chain carries TRBV5-1 and TRBJ2-1; TRBD2 matches at 16 bases. This CDR3 has 19 amino acids. Per the germline V gene, CDR1 is SGHRS and CDR2 is YFSETQ. With 3 bases clipped from V and 4 bases from J, the junction kept 10 bases outside the gene matches. CDR3 in amino acids: CASSSRGTSGRAEYNEQFF. The CDR3 DNA sequence: TGCGCCAGCAGCTCCCGAGGGACTAGCGGGAGGGCCGAGTACAATGAGCAGTTCTTC.

This clonotype was picked up many times. The chain couples TRBV7-2 to TRBJ2-7; D unclear. Germline CDR1 SGHTA, CDR2 FQGNSA. The CDR3 contains 14 residues. Trimming stripped 1 base from V and 2 bases from J, with 9 bases between. CDR3 bases: TGTGCCAGCAGCTTAGGAGACGGAGCCTACGAGCAGTACTTC. It translates to CASSLGDGAYEQYF.

At least ten counts were recorded for this clonotype. The V call is TRBV27, the J call TRBJ2-7; 9 bases map to TRBD2. CDR1 is MNHEY and CDR2 is SMNVEV in the germline V gene (reference sequence). With 6 bases clipped from V and 6 bases from J, the junction kept 9 bases outside the gene matches. The CDR3 loop spans 14 amino acids. In nucleotides, the CDR3 is TGTGCCAGCAGGCTAGCGGGGTTCCAAGGCGAGCAGTACTTC. Translated, it gives CASRLAGFQGEQYF.

This clonotype was seen many times. CDR3 amino acids: CASLSTVGEQYF. CDR3 DNA sequence: TGTGCCAGCTTATCGACGGTTGGCGAGCAGTACTTC. The chain links TRBV28 to TRBJ2-7; D not certain. The CDR3 runs to 12 residues. Between the trimmed V and J ends, which lost 8 bases and 6 bases, there was a span of 14 bases. CDR1 is MDHEN and CDR2 is SYDVKM in the germline V gene. Combining the CDR3 with reference TRBV28 and TRBJ2-7 gives the whole variable domain DVKVTQSSRYLVKRTGEKVFLECVQDMDHENMFWYRQDPGLGLRLIYFSYDVKMKEKGDIPEGYSVSREKKERFSLILESASTNQTSMYLCASLSTVGEQYFGPGTRLTVT.

The chain combines TRBV12-3 or TRBV12-4 with TRBJ1-1; D unclear. The CDR3 spans 13 residues. V lost 7 bases, J lost 5 bases, and 14 bases lay in between. The CDR3 bases are TGTGCCAGCATCGAGAACTGGGGTACTGAAGCTTTCTTT. Translated, it gives CASIENWGTEAFF.